This T cell receptor beta chain was identified in a study of shared clonotypes between healthy human individuals. Study outcomes and limitations: For naive CD4 cells, roughly 4.6% of clonotypes were shared across a handful of donors. Rarefaction showed that sequencing of sorted subsets was incomplete (despite large depth). Naive subsets usually exceeded memory subsets in estimated richness.

Deep-level assay runs were performed. TCRdb's copy holds only in-frame clones and misses some; the assay was immunoSEQ multiplex PCR. The sample comprises under 2.5 million clones, about nine tenths of which are singletons, and 0.3% to 0.4% rests with the top ten. The CDR3 covers 16 residues. Trimming left V 3 bases short and J 5 bases short, with 21 bases between. CDR1 and CDR2 (germline): SQVTM, ANQGSEA. About this clone itself: Its specificity is not known.

Sequencing was done on a sample of naive CD4+ T cells from PBMCs. This sample's subset: CD45RA+ positively selected. This sequence was found in a man between 18 and 29 years old in good health. Some clones in this sample may be carry-over from other donors' samples. The chain is built from TRBV29-1 and TRBJ2-3; possible D gene TRBD1, 5 bases. CDR3: CSVDHPDKSAVDTQYF. The DNA of the CDR3 is TGCAGCGTTGATCATCCGGACAAGTCCGCAGTAGATACGCAGTATTTT.